This passage covers 30 T cell receptor beta chains from one sample sequenced in a study of T-cell memory formation after mild COVID-19. TCRdb reprocessed the 5' RACE reads via MiXCR and lists one record per CDR3 protein. The sample includes 500,000 to 600,000 distinct CDR3 sequences, approximately 19% of them seen just once. Material: PBMCs or a T cell subset sorted from them (not recorded which). The receptors come from an adult woman who had mild COVID-19 (a few samples of this study predate the infection). Cell type and time point are not known.

Here the CDR3 reads CASSLLGLEQFF. Here the CDR3 DNA reads TGTGCCAGCAGCTTACTGGGGTTGGAGCAGTTCTTC. This chain links TRBV11-1 with TRBJ2-1, with no clear D. Trimming stripped 2 bases from V and 10 bases from J, with 9 bases between. The CDR3 sequence is 12 residues long. Germline assignment: CDR1 SGHAT and CDR2 FQDESV (reference sequence).

This clonotype was seen at least ten times. This rearrangement joins TRBV6-5 to TRBJ2-7; 8 bases match TRBD1. Germline loops: CDR1 MNHEY, CDR2 SVGAGI. With 0 bases clipped from V and 5 bases from J, the junction kept 3 bases outside the gene matches. This CDR3 region has 14 residues. CDR3 in DNA: TGTGCCAGCAGTTACTCGGTGACAGGGGACGAGCAGTACTTC. This encodes CASSYSVTGDEQYF.

V gene TRBV29-1 combines with J gene TRBJ2-7; D gene uncertain. Trimming pared 1 base from V and 6 bases from J, leaving 19 bases between. The germline gives CDR1 SQVTM, CDR2 ANQGSEA. The CDR3 spans 15 residues. The chain's CDR3 is CSVEGPGRLVGEQYF. CDR3 bases: TGCAGCGTTGAAGGTCCAGGCCGGTTGGTCGGCGAGCAGTACTTC.

The chain recombines TRBV19 with TRBJ1-2; no firm D call. The CDR3 runs to 14 residues. Germline lookup yields CDR1 LNHDA and CDR2 SQIVND (reference sequence). Trimming removed 3 bases at V and 7 bases at J, with 15 bases between. The CDR3 bases are TGTGCCAGTAGTATCTCGCCAATAGAGGCTGGCTACACCTTC. Its translation: CASSISPIEAGYTF.

The chain couples TRBV9 to TRBJ1-3, with D possibly being TRBD1 (6 bases). Germline values: CDR1 SGDLS, CDR2 YYNGEE. The CDR3 totals 15 residues. Between the trimmed V and J ends, which lost 0 bases and 0 bases, there was a span of 7 bases. CDR3 DNA: TGTGCCAGCAGCGTAGAGACAGGCTCTGGAAACACCATATATTTT. Amino acids: CASSVETGSGNTIYF.

The J gene is TRBJ2-5, the V gene TRBV6-2 or TRBV6-3; D unclear. The germline V gene encodes CDR1 MNHEY and CDR2 SVGEGT. The CDR3 loop spans 13 amino acids. V lost 6 bases, J lost 5 bases, and 13 bases lay in between. CDR3 nucleotide sequence: TGTGCCAGCAGGGGCTTCGGTAGGGAGACCCAGTACTTC. Its translation is CASRGFGRETQYF.

This clonotype appeared a few times. The CDR3 reads CASSRGLTDYNEQFF. Here the CDR3 DNA reads TGTGCCAGTAGTAGAGGACTTACAGACTACAATGAGCAGTTCTTC. V gene TRBV19 combines with J gene TRBJ2-1, with D perhaps TRBD2 (5 bases). Trimming shortened V by 4 bases and J by 3 bases, and 13 bases separated the two germline ends. CDR3 length: 15 residues. The germline gives CDR1 LNHDA, CDR2 SQIVND (reference sequence). The full variable domain, completed using reference TRBV19 and TRBJ2-1, is DGGITQSPKYLFRKEGQNVTLSCEQNLNHDAMYWYRQDPGQGLRLIYYSQIVNDFQKGDIAEGYSVSREKKESFPLTVTSAQKNPTAFYLCASSRGLTDYNEQFFGPGTRLTVL.

This clonotype occurred a few times. The chain links TRBV4-1 to TRBJ2-3; a possible D gene is TRBD2 (6 bases). The V end lost 3 bases, the J end lost 2 bases, and 12 bases lay between the germline ends. This CDR3 spans 15 amino acids. CDR1 and CDR2 (germline): MGHRA, YSYEKL. CDR3 residues: CASSQGLRTTDTQYF. The DNA for the CDR3 is TGCGCCAGCAGCCAGGGACTGAGAACCACAGATACGCAGTATTTT.

The V call is TRBV24-1, the J call TRBJ1-1, with D hard to call. V was shortened by 4 bases and J by 3 bases, with 17 bases between the two germline ends. The CDR3 is 16 amino acids. Germline V gene data show CDR1 as KGHDR and CDR2 as SFDVKD. The CDR3 nucleotides read TGTGCCACCAGTGAGGCCCGCGACATCCAAGACACTGAAGCTTTCTTT. It encodes CATSEARDIQDTEAFF.

A few counts support this clonotype. The J gene is TRBJ1-2, the V gene TRBV5-6; 7 bases agree with TRBD1. The CDR3 spans 17 residues. Germline V gives CDR1 SGHDT, CDR2 YYEEEE. J gave up 2 bases and V 4 bases, and 14 bases lay outside the gene matches. The CDR3 DNA is TGTGCCAGCAGCCCTTTCCTTGGGCCAGGGGGAAACTATGGCTACACCTTC. Its protein is CASSPFLGPGGNYGYTF. Looking up the rest from reference TRBV5-6 and TRBJ1-2 gives the full variable domain: DAGVTQSPTHLIKTRGQQVTLRCSPKSGHDTVSWYQQALGQGPQFIFQYYEEEERQRGNFPDRFSGHQFPNYSSELNVNALLLGDSALYLCASSPFLGPGGNYGYTFGSGTRLTVV.

The V and J genes are TRBV18 and TRBJ2-7; no clear D gene. Germline-derived CDR1 and CDR2 are KGHSH and LQKENI. V was clipped by 2 bases and J by 4 bases, with 15 bases between them. This CDR3 has 15 amino acids. The CDR3 here is CASSPDRLPGYEQYF. The CDR3 nucleotides are TGTGCCAGCTCACCAGACCGCCTGCCTGGGTACGAGCAGTACTTC.

This clonotype was observed a handful of times. V and J are TRBV12-3 or TRBV12-4 and TRBJ2-3; tentatively, D is TRBD1 (6 bases). V was trimmed by 5 bases and J by 2 bases, leaving 17 bases between them. The CDR3 length is 16 residues. CDR3 nucleotide sequence: TGTGCCAGCAGTGCTTACACAGGGCTGGACACAGATACGCAGTATTTT. Protein: CASSAYTGLDTDTQYF.

Here the CDR3 DNA reads TGCAGCGTTGAAGGGGTTGGCAGAGAATCTGAGCAGTACTTC. This codes for CSVEGVGRESEQYF. The chain has TRBV29-1 and TRBJ2-7, with D unresolved. Germline CDR1 and CDR2: SQVTM and ANQGSEA. The CDR3 consists of 14 residues. V lost 1 base and J 7 bases, leaving 17 bases between the germline ends.

A note on this clonotype: Relative to the germline gene, one junction end is altered; a read error may explain this. CDR3 coding DNA: TGTGCTAGCAGCCCTTGGACTAGCGGGCCTTACGAGCAGTACTTC. Translated: CASSPWTSGPYEQYF. V and J are TRBV7-7 and TRBJ2-7; 11 nucleotides match TRBD2. The V gene's germline CDR1 is SSHAT and CDR2 FNYEAQ (reference sequence). This CDR3 contains 15 residues.

The chain joins TRBV9 to TRBJ2-1, with TRBD2 matching over 7 bases. The CDR3 has 15 residues. J was trimmed by 6 bases and V by 1 base; bases with no gene match: 7. Germline CDR1 reads SGDLS; CDR2 reads YYNGEE. The CDR3 is CASSVTSGALNEQFF. CDR3 nucleotides: TGTGCCAGCAGCGTAACGAGCGGGGCGCTCAATGAGCAGTTCTTC. Full variable domain (outside the CDR3, taken from reference TRBV9 and TRBJ2-1): DSGVTQTPKHLITATGQRVTLRCSPRSGDLSVYWYQQSLDQGLQFLIQYYNGEERAKGNILERFSAQQFPDLHSELNLSSLELGDSALYFCASSVTSGALNEQFFGPGTRLTVL.

This clonotype was seen a few times. CDR3 sequence (DNA): TGCAGTGCTAGAGATGGCAGGAACCCCTACAATGAGCAGTTCTTC. Its translation: CSARDGRNPYNEQFF. The chain recombines TRBV20-1 with TRBJ2-1; D remains unclear. The CDR3 loop spans 15 amino acids. Trimming removed 0 bases from V and 2 bases from J, with 11 bases in between. The germline V gene has CDR1 DFQATT and CDR2 SNEGSKA (reference sequence).

V is TRBV10-3 and J is TRBJ1-2; TRBD1 aligns across 9 bases. This CDR3 has 15 residues. Germline assignment: CDR1 ENHRY and CDR2 SYGVKD. The junction had 3 bases not matched to a gene; V was cut back by 4 bases and J by 0 bases. The chain's CDR3 is CAISGRDRANYGYTF. The CDR3 DNA sequence: TGTGCCATCAGTGGCCGGGACAGGGCTAACTATGGCTACACCTTC.

The V call is TRBV29-1, the J call TRBJ1-6, with D unresolved. Trimming removed 5 bases at V and 10 bases at J, with 15 bases between. The CDR3 contains 13 residues. Looked up from germline, CDR1 is SQVTM and CDR2 is ANQGSEA. The CDR3 protein is CSVSWGLGSPLHF. The DNA of the CDR3 is TGCAGCGTTTCCTGGGGTCTGGGGTCACCCCTCCACTTT.

The chain joins TRBV5-8 to TRBJ1-5; D is uncertain. Trimming shortened V by 0 bases and J by 5 bases, and 9 bases separated the two germline ends. Germline CDR1 SGHTS, CDR2 YDEGEE. The CDR3 consists of 14 residues. As DNA, the CDR3 is TGTGCCAGCAGCTTGGTGTTCTCGGATCAGCCCCAGCATTTT. As protein: CASSLVFSDQPQHF.

The chain couples TRBV4-1 to TRBJ2-3; D may correspond to TRBD1 or TRBD2 (6 bases each). V was pared by 4 bases and J by 6 bases, with 20 bases between. CDR1 and CDR2 (germline): MGHRA, YSYEKL. The CDR3 loop spans 16 amino acids. CDR3 in amino acids: CASSRGGPSTPDTQYF. The CDR3 DNA reads as TGCGCCAGCAGCCGAGGGGGGCCCTCCACGCCCGATACGCAGTATTTT.

This clonotype has a handful of counts. The DNA is omitted, as the CDR3 cannot be located on it reliably, and the CDR3 follows TCRdb's listing. The CDR3 is CATSSSGSQHF. The chain is built from TRBV24-1 and TRBJ1-5; TRBD1 was called by the table and not checked on the DNA. Looked up from germline, CDR1 is KGHDR and CDR2 is SFDVKD. The CDR3 is 11 residues long, counting both termini.

There are a few counts of this clonotype. The V gene is TRBV20-1, the J gene TRBJ2-5; perhaps D is TRBD1 or TRBD2 (5 bases each). This CDR3 spans 13 amino acids. The ends were cut back, 3 bases at V and 2 bases at J, with 10 bases in the middle. The germline gives CDR1 DFQATT, CDR2 SNEGSKA (reference sequence). Here the CDR3 reads CSASGTIQETQYF. Written as DNA, the CDR3 is TGCAGTGCTAGTGGGACCATACAAGAGACCCAGTACTTC.

The chain has TRBV18 and TRBJ2-1; no clear D gene. The V gene lost 3 bases and the J gene lost 0 bases, with 9 bases spanning the gap. Looked up from germline, CDR1 is KGHSH and CDR2 is LQKENI. The CDR3 has 15 residues. The CDR3: CASSPILSSYNEQFF. DNA for the CDR3: TGTGCCAGCTCACCGATTCTTAGCTCCTACAATGAGCAGTTCTTC.

The chain has TRBV7-8 and TRBJ2-1; 7 bases fit TRBD2. The germline gives CDR1 SGHVS, CDR2 FQNEAQ. V lost 5 bases and J lost 2; bases outside the gene matches: 9. This CDR3 contains 16 residues. The chain's CDR3 is CASSRSTSAAYNEQFF. The CDR3 nucleotides read TGTGCCAGCAGCCGATCAACTAGCGCCGCCTACAATGAGCAGTTCTTC.

The chain employs TRBV12-5 and TRBJ2-1; 11 bases match TRBD2. Germline CDR1 LGHNT, CDR2 FRNRAP. The V segment lost 0 bases and the J segment 6 bases; nucleotides outside the gene matches: 7. The CDR3 sequence is 17 residues long. CDR3 coding DNA: TGTGCTAGTGGTTTGGTGGTTCTAGCGGGAGGTGGCAATGAGCAGTTCTTC. Translated, it gives CASGLVVLAGGGNEQFF.

This clonotype was seen more than once but under ten times. The gene calls are TRBV2 and TRBJ2-7; 7 bases fit TRBD1. Germline lookup yields CDR1 SNHLY and CDR2 FYNNEI. This CDR3 comprises 14 residues. V shed 5 bases and J 8 bases; nucleotides not matched to a gene: 12. CDR3 in DNA: TGTGCCAGCAGTCCCCGGGACAGCGTTACGAAGCAGTACTTC. Translation: CASSPRDSVTKQYF.

The sample holds a few counts of this clonotype. V and J are TRBV27 and TRBJ2-1; D possibly corresponds to TRBD1 (5 bases). This CDR3 is built from 15 residues. Trimming stripped 7 bases from V and 2 bases from J, with 15 bases between. Germline CDR1 reads MNHEY; CDR2 reads SMNVEV (reference sequence). CDR3 nucleotides: TGTGCCAGCACCCCCGACAGTCTCCCCTACAATGAGCAGTTCTTC. Its translation is CASTPDSLPYNEQFF.

The chain has TRBV4-3 and TRBJ2-1; D ambiguous. CDR1 and CDR2 (germline): LGHNA, YSLEER. Trimming removed 0 bases from V and 5 bases from J, with 11 bases in between. This CDR3 is built from 15 residues. The CDR3 DNA sequence: TGCGCCAGCAGCCAAGATAGGTCAGCCAACAATGAGCAGTTCTTC. The encoded protein is CASSQDRSANNEQFF.

This rearrangement joins TRBV3-1 to TRBJ2-1; D is uncertain. V was trimmed by 3 bases and J by 4 bases, leaving 7 bases between them. The CDR3 is made up of 13 amino acids. CDR1 and CDR2 (germline): LGHDT, YNNKEL (reference sequence). The CDR3 loop reads CASSQRQYNEQFF. CDR3 coding DNA: TGTGCCAGCAGCCAGCGGCAATACAATGAGCAGTTCTTC.

This clonotype was detected a few times. The J gene is TRBJ2-7, the V gene TRBV6-2 or TRBV6-3, with D possibly being TRBD1 or TRBD2 (6 bases each). V lost 10 bases and J lost 0, with 19 bases in between. Germline CDR1 MNHEY, CDR2 SVGEGT. This CDR3 is built from 15 residues. The CDR3: CATLIGGTGSYEQYF. The CDR3, as DNA: TGTGCCACCCTCATAGGGGGGACTGGCTCCTACGAGCAGTACTTC.